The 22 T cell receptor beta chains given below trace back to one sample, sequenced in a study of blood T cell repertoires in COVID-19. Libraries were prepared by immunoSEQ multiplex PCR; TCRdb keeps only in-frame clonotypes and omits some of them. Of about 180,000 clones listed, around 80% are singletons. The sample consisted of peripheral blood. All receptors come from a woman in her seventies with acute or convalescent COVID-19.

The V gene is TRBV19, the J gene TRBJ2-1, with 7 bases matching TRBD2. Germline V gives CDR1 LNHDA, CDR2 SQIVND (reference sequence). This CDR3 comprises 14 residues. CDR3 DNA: TGTGCAACTGGCGGGGGAAGCTCCTACAATGAGCAGTTCTTC. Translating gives CATGGGSSYNEQFF.

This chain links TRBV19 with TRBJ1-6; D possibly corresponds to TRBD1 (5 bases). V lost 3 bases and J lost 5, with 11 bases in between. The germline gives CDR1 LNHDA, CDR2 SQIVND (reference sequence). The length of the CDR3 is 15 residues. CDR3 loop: CASSIRTHNNSPLHF. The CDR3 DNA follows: TGTGCCAGTAGTATCAGGACACATAATAATTCACCCCTCCACTTT.

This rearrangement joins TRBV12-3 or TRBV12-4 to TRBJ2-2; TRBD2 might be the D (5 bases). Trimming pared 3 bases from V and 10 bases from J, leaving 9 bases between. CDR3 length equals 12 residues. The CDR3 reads CASSFERPELFF. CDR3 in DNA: TGTGCCAGCAGTTTTGAGCGGCCGGAGCTGTTTTTT.

CDR3 bases: TGTGCCAGTAGTATTCGGGACAGGAATTCACCCCTCCACTTT. Translation: CASSIRDRNSPLHF. V gene TRBV19 combines with J gene TRBJ1-6; 8 bases agree with TRBD1. The CDR3 is 14 residues long. Germline trimming cut 3 bases from V and 7 bases from J; bases unmatched to any gene: 2. Germline V gene data show CDR1 as LNHDA and CDR2 as SQIVND (reference sequence). The whole variable domain, remainder taken from reference TRBV19 and TRBJ1-6, is DGGITQSPKYLFRKEGQNVTLSCEQNLNHDAMYWYRQDPGQGLRLIYYSQIVNDFQKGDIAEGYSVSREKKESFPLTVTSAQKNPTAFYLCASSIRDRNSPLHFGNGTRLTVT.

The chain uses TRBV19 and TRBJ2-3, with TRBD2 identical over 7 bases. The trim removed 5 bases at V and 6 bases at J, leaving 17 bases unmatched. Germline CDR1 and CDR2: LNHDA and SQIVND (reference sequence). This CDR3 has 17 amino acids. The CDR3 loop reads CASSPILDSGPVDTQYF. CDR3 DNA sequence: TGTGCCAGTAGTCCAATTCTTGATAGCGGGCCGGTGGATACGCAGTATTTT.

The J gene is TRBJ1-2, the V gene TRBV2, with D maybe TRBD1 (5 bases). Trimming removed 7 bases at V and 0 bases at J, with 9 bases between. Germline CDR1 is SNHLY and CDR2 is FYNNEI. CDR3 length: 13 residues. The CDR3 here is CASIRGANYGYTF. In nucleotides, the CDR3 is TGTGCCAGCATTAGGGGTGCTAACTATGGCTACACCTTC.

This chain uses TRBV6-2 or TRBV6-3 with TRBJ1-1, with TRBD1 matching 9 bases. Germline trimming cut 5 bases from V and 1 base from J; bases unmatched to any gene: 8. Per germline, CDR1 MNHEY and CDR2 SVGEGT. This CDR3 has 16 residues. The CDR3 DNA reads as TGTGCCAGCAGTCTACAGGGGGCTTGGGCGAACACTGAAGCTTTCTTT. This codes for CASSLQGAWANTEAFF.

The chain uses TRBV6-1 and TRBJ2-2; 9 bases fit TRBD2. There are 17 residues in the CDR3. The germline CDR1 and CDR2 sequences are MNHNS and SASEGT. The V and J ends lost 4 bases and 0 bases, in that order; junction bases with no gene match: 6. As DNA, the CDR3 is TGTGCCAGCAGTGCGTTAGCGGGAGCCGCGAACACCGGGGAGCTGTTTTTT. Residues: CASSALAGAANTGELFF.

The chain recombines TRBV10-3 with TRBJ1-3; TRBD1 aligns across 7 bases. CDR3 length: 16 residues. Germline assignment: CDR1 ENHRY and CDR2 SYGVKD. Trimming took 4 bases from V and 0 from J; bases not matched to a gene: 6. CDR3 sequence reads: CAISATGTSSGNTIYF. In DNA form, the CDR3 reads TGTGCCATCAGTGCGACAGGGACGAGCTCTGGAAACACCATATATTTT.

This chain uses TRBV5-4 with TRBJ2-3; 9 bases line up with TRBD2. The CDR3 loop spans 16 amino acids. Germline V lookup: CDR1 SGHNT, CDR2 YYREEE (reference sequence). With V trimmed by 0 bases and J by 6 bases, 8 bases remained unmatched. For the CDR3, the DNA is TGTGCCAGCAGCTTGGGAGCGGGGGGCAGCGGGGATACGCAGTATTTT. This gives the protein CASSLGAGGSGDTQYF.

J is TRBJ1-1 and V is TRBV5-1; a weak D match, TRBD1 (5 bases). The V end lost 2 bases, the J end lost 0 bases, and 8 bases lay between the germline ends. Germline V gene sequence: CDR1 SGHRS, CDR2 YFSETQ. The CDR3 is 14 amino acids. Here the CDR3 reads CASSFDSMNTEAFF. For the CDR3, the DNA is TGCGCCAGCAGCTTTGACAGCATGAACACTGAAGCTTTCTTT.

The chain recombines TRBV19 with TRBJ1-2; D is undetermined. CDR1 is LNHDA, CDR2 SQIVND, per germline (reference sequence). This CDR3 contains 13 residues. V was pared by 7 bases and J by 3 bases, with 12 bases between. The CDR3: CASNYGEDYGYTF. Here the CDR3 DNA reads TGTGCCAGTAACTATGGGGAGGACTATGGCTACACCTTC.

The CDR3 region has the DNA TGCGCCAGCAGCCAAGACCGCGGACAGGGGGCAGGTTCACCCCTCCACTTT. This translates into CASSQDRGQGAGSPLHF. This sequence joins TRBV4-3 and TRBJ1-6; TRBD1 agrees at 11 bases. Germline CDR1 is LGHNA and CDR2 is YSLEER. The CDR3 sequence is 17 residues long. The trim removed 0 bases at V and 9 bases at J, leaving 7 bases unmatched.

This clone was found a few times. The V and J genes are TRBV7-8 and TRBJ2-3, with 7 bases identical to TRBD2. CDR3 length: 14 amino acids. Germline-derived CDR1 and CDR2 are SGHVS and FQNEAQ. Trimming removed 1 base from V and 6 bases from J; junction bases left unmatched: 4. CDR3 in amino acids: CASSLVRGMDTQYF. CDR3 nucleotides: TGTGCCAGCAGCTTAGTGCGGGGGATGGATACGCAGTATTTT. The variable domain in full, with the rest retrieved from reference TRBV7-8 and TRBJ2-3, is GAGVSQSPRYKVAKRGQDVALRCDPISGHVSLFWYQQALGQGPEFLTYFQNEAQLDKSGLPSDRFFAERPEGSVSTLKIQRTQQEDSAVYLCASSLVRGMDTQYFGPGTRLTVL.

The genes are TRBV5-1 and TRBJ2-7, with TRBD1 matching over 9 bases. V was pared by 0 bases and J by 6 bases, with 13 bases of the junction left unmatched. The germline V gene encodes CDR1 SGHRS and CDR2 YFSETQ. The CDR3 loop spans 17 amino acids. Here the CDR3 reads CASSLAIIGTGPSEQYF. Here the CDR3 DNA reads TGCGCCAGCAGCTTGGCCATTATCGGGACAGGGCCGTCCGAGCAGTACTTC.

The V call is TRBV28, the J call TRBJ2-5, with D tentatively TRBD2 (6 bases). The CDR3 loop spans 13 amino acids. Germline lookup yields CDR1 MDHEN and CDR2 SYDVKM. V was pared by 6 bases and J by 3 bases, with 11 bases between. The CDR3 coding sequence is TGTGCCAGCAGGCGGGGACTTGAAGAGACCCAGTACTTC. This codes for CASRRGLEETQYF.

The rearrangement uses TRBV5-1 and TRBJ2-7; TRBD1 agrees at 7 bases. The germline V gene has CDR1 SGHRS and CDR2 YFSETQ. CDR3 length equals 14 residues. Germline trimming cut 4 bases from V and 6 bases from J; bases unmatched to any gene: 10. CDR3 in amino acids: CASSRPGQSLEQYF. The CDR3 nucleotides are TGCGCCAGCAGCCGACCGGGACAGTCCCTCGAGCAGTACTTC.

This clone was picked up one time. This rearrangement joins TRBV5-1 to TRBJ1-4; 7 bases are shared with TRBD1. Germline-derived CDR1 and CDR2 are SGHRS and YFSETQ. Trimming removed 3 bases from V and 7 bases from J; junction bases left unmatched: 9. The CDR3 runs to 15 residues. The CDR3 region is CASSSNTGEAEKLFF. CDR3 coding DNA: TGCGCCAGCAGCTCTAATACAGGGGAGGCTGAAAAACTGTTTTTT.

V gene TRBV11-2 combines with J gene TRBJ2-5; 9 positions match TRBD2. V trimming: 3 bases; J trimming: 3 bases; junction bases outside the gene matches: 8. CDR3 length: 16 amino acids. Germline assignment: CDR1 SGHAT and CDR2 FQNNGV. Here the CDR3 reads CASSFRRGGAEETQYF. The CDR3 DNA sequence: TGTGCCAGCAGCTTTAGGCGCGGGGGGGCGGAAGAGACCCAGTACTTC. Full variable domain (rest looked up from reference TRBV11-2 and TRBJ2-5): EAGVAQSPRYKIIEKRQSVAFWCNPISGHATLYWYQQILGQGPKLLIQFQNNGVVDDSQLPKDRFSAERLKGVDSTLKIQPAKLEDSAVYLCASSFRRGGAEETQYFGPGTRLLVL.

As DNA, the CDR3 is TGTGCCAGCAGTTTCGGTAGAAGGGGGATTGGATACAATGAGCAGTTCTTC. Amino acids: CASSFGRRGIGYNEQFF. The V call is TRBV28, the J call TRBJ2-1, with D perhaps TRBD1 (6 bases). The germline gives CDR1 MDHEN, CDR2 SYDVKM. This CDR3 contains 17 residues. V lost 3 bases and J lost 4, with 19 bases in between.

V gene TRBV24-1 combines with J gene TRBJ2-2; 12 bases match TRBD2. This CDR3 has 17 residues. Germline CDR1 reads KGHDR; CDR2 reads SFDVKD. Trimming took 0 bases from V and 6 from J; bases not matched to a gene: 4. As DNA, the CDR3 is TGTGCCACCAGTGATTTGGGACTAGCGGGATTTGCCGGGGAGCTGTTTTTT. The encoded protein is CATSDLGLAGFAGELFF.

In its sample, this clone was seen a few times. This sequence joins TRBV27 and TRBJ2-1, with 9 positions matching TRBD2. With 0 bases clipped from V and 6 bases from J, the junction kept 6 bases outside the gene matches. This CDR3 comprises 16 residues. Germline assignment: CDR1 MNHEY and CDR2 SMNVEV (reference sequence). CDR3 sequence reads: CASSLSPGLALNEQFF. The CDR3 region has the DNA TGTGCCAGCAGTTTATCTCCGGGACTAGCTCTCAATGAGCAGTTCTTC.